The present T cell receptor beta chain was sequenced within a study of blood T cell repertoires in COVID-19. This clone has just one count. In the authors' methods: How many nucleated cells were present was estimated from reference gene primer amplification. The data were produced by immunoSEQ multiplex PCR, yet TCRdb's version contains in-frame clones alone and is incomplete. Clone size and V and J calls were adopted from that table, with D and trimming inferred from the DNA. Here the sample spans some 73,000 clones, around 88% being singletons. Material for sequencing was peripheral blood. The sequence came from an elderly man with COVID-19, enrolled during active disease.

In DNA, the CDR3 is TGTGCCAGCAGCCGCCAAGGGGCAGGGGCGAAGGGGGAGCAGTACTTC. This translates into CASSRQGAGAKGEQYF. The J gene is TRBJ2-7, the V gene TRBV4-2, with D perhaps TRBD1 (6 bases). The length of the CDR3 is 16 residues. V was cut by 4 bases and J by 7 bases, with 23 bases left in between. CDR1 and CDR2 from the germline V gene are LGHNA and YNFKEQ.